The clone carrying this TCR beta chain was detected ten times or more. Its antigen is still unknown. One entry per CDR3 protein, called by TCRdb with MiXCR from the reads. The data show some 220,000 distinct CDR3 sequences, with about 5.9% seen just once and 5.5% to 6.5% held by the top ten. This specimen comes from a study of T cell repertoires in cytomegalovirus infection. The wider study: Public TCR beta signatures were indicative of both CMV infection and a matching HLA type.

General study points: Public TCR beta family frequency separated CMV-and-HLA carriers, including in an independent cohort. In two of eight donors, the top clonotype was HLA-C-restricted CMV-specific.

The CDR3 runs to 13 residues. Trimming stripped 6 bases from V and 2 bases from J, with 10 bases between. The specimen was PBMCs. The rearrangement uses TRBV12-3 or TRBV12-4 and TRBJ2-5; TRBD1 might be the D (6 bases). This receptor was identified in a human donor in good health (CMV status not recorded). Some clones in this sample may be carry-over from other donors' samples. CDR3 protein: CASSNRAQETQYF. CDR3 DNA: TGTGCCAGCAGCAACAGGGCGCAAGAGACCCAGTACTTC.